The clone carrying this TCR beta chain occurred many times. Antigen unknown. The record originates from a study of human T cells and chemical hapten exposure. CDR1 is SGHRS and CDR2 is YFSETQ in the germline V gene. The ends lost 6 bases at V and 1 base at J; junction bases unmatched: 1. The CDR3 totals 13 residues. Sample time point: patch test 2, 6 weeks after DPC sensitization. This sample's treatment: therapeutic diphenylcyclopropenone sensitization with weekly scalp DPC. Sample donors consisted of patients with alopecia, aged 18 to 70 years, who were suitable for DPC. One entry per CDR3 protein results from TCRdb running MiXCR on the RACE reads. This table holds about 40,000 distinct CDR3 sequences, 3% to 3.5% found once. Study-wide findings and caveats: Healthy individuals' immune responses may differ from those of donors, who had alopecia. TCRs exceeding a frequency of 1 in 1000 stayed unchanged under DPC sensitization. Significantly more large CDR3 similarity clusters arose among expanded TCRs than among controls.

The TCR was taken from a man aged 35 to 55 with alopecia areata. Some clones in this sample may be carry-over from other donors' samples. The material was whole blood, obtained in connection with sensitization to the hapten diphenylcyclopropenone (DPC). The chain employs TRBV5-1 and TRBJ2-3, with TRBD1 matching 8 bases. CDR3 sequence: CASKGQGTDTQYF. For the CDR3, the DNA is TGCGCCAGCAAGGGACAGGGCACAGATACGCAGTATTTT.